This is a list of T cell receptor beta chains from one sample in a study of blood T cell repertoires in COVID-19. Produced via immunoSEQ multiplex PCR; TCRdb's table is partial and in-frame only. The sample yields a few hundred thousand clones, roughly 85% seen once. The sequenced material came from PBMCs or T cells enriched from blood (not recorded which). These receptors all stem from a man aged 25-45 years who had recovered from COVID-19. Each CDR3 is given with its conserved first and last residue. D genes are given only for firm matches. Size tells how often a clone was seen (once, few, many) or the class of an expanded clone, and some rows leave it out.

DNA: TGTGCCAGCCGGCAAGCGGGGGGCCATGAGCAGTTCTTC; CDR3: CASRQAGGHEQFF; J: TRBJ2-1; V: TRBV7-8; D: TRBD2; size: -
DNA: TGTGCCAGCAGCTCTTTTCCGAAAGGGAAGGGGACTGAAGCTTTCTTT; CDR3: CASSSFPKGKGTEAFF; J: TRBJ1-1; V: TRBV11-2; D: -; size: -
DNA: TGTGCCAGCAGCTCCGGGACTAGAACAGTCAATGAGCAGTTCTTC; CDR3: CASSSGTRTVNEQFF; J: TRBJ2-1; V: TRBV11-2; D: TRBD2; size: -
DNA: TGTGCCAGCAGCCCAGGGGGCAGCTTCGTAGTTCAGCCCCAGCATTTT; CDR3: CASSPGGSFVVQPQHF; J: TRBJ1-5; V: TRBV7-2; D: TRBD1; size: -
DNA: TGTGCCAGCAGTTTATCGGGGGTAGGGACAGCTCAATTGTTT; CDR3: CASSLSGVGTAQLF; J: TRBJ1-1; V: TRBV28; D: TRBD1; size: -
DNA: TGTGCCAGCGGGAAGACAGGGGCCGCCGCCTATGGCTACACCTTC; CDR3: CASGKTGAAAYGYTF; J: TRBJ1-2; V: TRBV6-5; D: TRBD1; size: -
DNA: TGCGCCAGCAGCGCGGCGGGACAGGCGCCTGAAAAACTGTTTTTT; CDR3: CASSAAGQAPEKLFF; J: TRBJ1-4; V: TRBV5-1; D: TRBD1; size: -
DNA: TGCGCCAGCAGCCAAGATATCTACTACGAGCAGTACTTC; CDR3: CASSQDIYYEQYF; J: TRBJ2-7; V: TRBV4-1; D: -; size: -
DNA: TGTGCCTGGAGTGTACGATGGGAGAATTCACCCCTCCACTTT; CDR3: CAWSVRWENSPLHF; J: TRBJ1-6; V: TRBV30; D: -; size: -
DNA: TGTGCCAGCAGCCAAGATGTGGGGGGGTACCAAGAGACCCAGTACTTC; CDR3: CASSQDVGGYQETQYF; J: TRBJ2-5; V: TRBV4-2; D: TRBD2; size: few
DNA: TGTGCCTGGGACGACAGGGGCAATGAGCAGTTCTTC; CDR3: CAWDDRGNEQFF; J: TRBJ2-1; V: TRBV30; D: TRBD1; size: few
DNA: TGCGCCAGCAGCTTTGACAGGGGGGTGATGAACACTGAAGCTTTCTTT; CDR3: CASSFDRGVMNTEAFF; J: TRBJ1-1; V: TRBV5-1; D: TRBD1; size: -
DNA: TGTGCCAGCAGCCAGGGGCGTCGGAATGAAGCTTTCTTT; CDR3: CASSQGRRNEAFF; J: TRBJ1-1; V: TRBV5-8; D: -; size: -
DNA: TGCGCCAGCAGAAAATGGGACAGCACCCACAATGAGCAGTTCTTC; CDR3: CASRKWDSTHNEQFF; J: TRBJ2-1; V: TRBV4-1; D: TRBD1; size: -
DNA: TGTGCCAGCAGCTCATCAGGGGTTGGCTACACCTTC; CDR3: CASSSSGVGYTF; J: TRBJ1-2; V: TRBV5-4; D: -; size: -
DNA: TGTGCCAGCAGTCACGGGACAGGGGGTGAAAAAGAGACCCAGTACTTC; CDR3: CASSHGTGGEKETQYF; J: TRBJ2-5; V: TRBV6-2/TRBV6-3; D: TRBD1; size: few
DNA: TGTGCCAGCAGTTTTGGTCAGGCTGGCGAGCAGTACTTC; CDR3: CASSFGQAGEQYF; J: TRBJ2-7; V: TRBV27; D: -; size: -
DNA: TGTGCCAGCAGCGTTAGTACGGGGGAGTCAGGTGGCTACACCTTC; CDR3: CASSVSTGESGGYTF; J: TRBJ1-2; V: TRBV9; D: -; size: once